This T cell receptor beta chain derives from a study of T cells after yellow fever vaccination. The CDR3 extends over 15 amino acids. Germline V gene sequence: CDR1 SGDLS, CDR2 YYNGEE. Trimming removed 4 bases at V and 2 bases at J, with 15 bases between. MiXCR, applied by TCRdb to the 5' RACE reads, yields one record per CDR3 protein. The sample includes almost 600,000 distinct CDR3 sequences, approximately 15% of them seen just once. The sample consisted of PBMCs, taken on the day of the yellow fever booster vaccination. This clonotype was sampled from a man aged 25-45 years who received the YFV17D yellow fever vaccine. This sequence joins TRBV9 and TRBJ1-1, with D possibly TRBD1 on 6 matching bases. This chain's CDR3 is CASSSQQGLNTEAFF. The CDR3 coding sequence is TGTGCCAGCAGCAGCCAACAGGGTTTAAACACTGAAGCTTTCTTT.